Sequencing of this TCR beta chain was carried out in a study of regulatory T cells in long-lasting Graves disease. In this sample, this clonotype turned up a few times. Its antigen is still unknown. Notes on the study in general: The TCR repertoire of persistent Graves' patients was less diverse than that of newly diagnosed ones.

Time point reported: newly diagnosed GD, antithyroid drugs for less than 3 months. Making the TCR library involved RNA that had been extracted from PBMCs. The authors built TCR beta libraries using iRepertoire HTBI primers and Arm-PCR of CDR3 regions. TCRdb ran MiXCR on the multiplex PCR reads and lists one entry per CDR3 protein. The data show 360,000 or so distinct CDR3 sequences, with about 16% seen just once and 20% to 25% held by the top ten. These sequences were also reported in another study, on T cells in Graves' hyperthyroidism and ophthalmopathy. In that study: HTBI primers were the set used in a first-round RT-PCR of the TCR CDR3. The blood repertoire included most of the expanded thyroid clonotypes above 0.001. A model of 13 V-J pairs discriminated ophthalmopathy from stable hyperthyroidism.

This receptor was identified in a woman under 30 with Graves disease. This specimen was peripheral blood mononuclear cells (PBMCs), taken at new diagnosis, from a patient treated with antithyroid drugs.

In nucleotides, the CDR3 is TGTGCCAGCAGCTATGAACCGGGACTAGCGGGGGGGTACAATGAGCAGTTCTTC. Its translation: CASSYEPGLAGGYNEQFF. The V and J genes are TRBV7-6 and TRBJ2-1; 16 bases are shared with TRBD2. Per the germline V gene, CDR1 is SGHVS and CDR2 is FNYEAQ. There are 18 residues in the CDR3. With V trimmed by 4 bases and J by 4 bases, 7 bases remained unmatched.